The 18 T cell receptor beta chains below all came from one sample that was sequenced in a study of CD8+ T cells in alopecia areata. Noted treatment: oral pan-JAK inhibitor, 5-10 mg twice daily. RNA was extracted and reverse transcribed into cDNA as the sequencing template. Repertoires were generated with immunoSEQ multiplex PCR, while TCRdb's copy carries only in-frame clones and drops some. The sample gives around 290,000 clones, roughly 64% of which show up once; under 2% is in the top ten. Sequencing was performed on CD4+ T cells sorted from blood, taken at week 24, from a patient treated with tofacitinib. The receptors shown here come from a human donor with alopecia areata.

The chain employs TRBV7-2 and TRBJ2-3; D is possibly TRBD2 (5 bases). V lost 8 bases, J lost 0 bases, and 15 bases lay in between. The CDR3 has 15 residues. Germline CDR1 is SGHTA and CDR2 is FQGNSA. The CDR3 loop is CASGKAGGSTDTQYF. The CDR3 DNA reads as TGTGCCAGCGGGAAAGCCGGCGGGAGCACAGATACGCAGTATTTT.

This rearrangement joins TRBV4-1 to TRBJ1-6, with a tentative D call TRBD1 (6 bases). Germline V CDR1 and CDR2: MGHRA, YSYEKL. This CDR3 is built from 16 residues. V lost 0 bases, J lost 4 bases, and 10 bases lay in between. The CDR3 is CASSQEGRGYNSPLHF. CDR3 coding DNA: TGCGCCAGCAGCCAAGAAGGGAGGGGGTATAATTCACCCCTCCACTTT.

In its sample, this clone was seen a few times. In DNA, the CDR3 is TGTGCCAGCAGCCACCAGGGGAGGCCCACAGATACGCAGTATTTT. Translated: CASSHQGRPTDTQYF. The chain is built from TRBV6-5 and TRBJ2-3; D is perhaps TRBD1 or TRBD2 (6 bases each). The V gene's germline CDR1 is MNHEY and CDR2 SVGAGI. The CDR3 is 15 residues long. The ends were cut back, 6 bases at V and 2 bases at J, with 15 bases in the middle.

The V and J genes are TRBV11-2 and TRBJ2-7; tentative D call: TRBD2 (6 bases). V was clipped by 5 bases and J by 4 bases, with 18 bases between them. CDR1 and CDR2 from the germline V gene are SGHAT and FQNNGV. The CDR3 covers 15 residues. The CDR3 DNA follows: TGTGCCAGCAGCCTCCAGGGCGCTGGGGGGTACGAGCAGTACTTC. Translated, it gives CASSLQGAGGYEQYF.

The rearrangement joins TRBV7-2 to TRBJ2-1, with 12 bases matching TRBD2. The CDR3 sequence is 16 residues long. Per germline, CDR1 SGHTA and CDR2 FQGNSA. The ends lost 6 bases at V and 6 bases at J; junction bases unmatched: 9. CDR3 region: CASRTALAGGRNEQFF. The DNA for the CDR3 is TGTGCCAGCAGGACCGCCCTAGCGGGGGGGCGCAATGAGCAGTTCTTC.

This clone was seen just once. V is TRBV4-3 and J is TRBJ1-2; D is ambiguous. Trimming stripped 0 bases from V and 7 bases from J, with 15 bases between. Germline V gives CDR1 LGHNA, CDR2 YSLEER. This CDR3 spans 15 amino acids. The CDR3 reads CASSQELESNGGYTF. The CDR3 region has the DNA TGCGCCAGCAGCCAAGAACTGGAAAGTAATGGTGGCTACACCTTC.

V usage is TRBV25-1 and J usage is TRBJ1-6, with 7 positions matching TRBD1. The CDR3 extends over 14 amino acids. With V trimmed by 7 bases and J by 8 bases, 8 bases remained unmatched. From germline, CDR1 is MGHDK and CDR2 SYGVNS. The CDR3 reads CASTQGVGYSPLHF. CDR3 DNA sequence: TGTGCCAGCACCCAGGGGGTAGGATATTCACCCCTCCACTTT.

The gene calls are TRBV15 and TRBJ1-2; 7 positions agree with TRBD1. The CDR3 consists of 15 residues. The V gene's germline CDR1 is LNHNV and CDR2 YYDKDF (reference sequence). Trimming removed 5 bases from V and 4 bases from J; junction bases left unmatched: 10. The CDR3 is CATSGQDSLPYGYTF. CDR3 sequence (DNA): TGTGCCACCAGCGGACAGGACAGCCTCCCCTATGGCTACACCTTC. The full variable domain, completed using reference TRBV15 and TRBJ1-2, is DAMVIQNPRYQVTQFGKPVTLSCSQTLNHNVMYWYQQKSSQAPKLLFHYYDKDFNNEADTPDNFQSRRPNTSFCFLDIRSPGLGDTAMYLCATSGQDSLPYGYTFGSGTRLTVV.

The genes are TRBV29-1 and TRBJ1-1; maybe TRBD1 (5 bases). The length of the CDR3 is 14 residues. Germline V gives CDR1 SQVTM, CDR2 ANQGSEA. V shed 4 bases and J shed 11 bases, with 23 bases lying between them. This CDR3 reads CSVASTLPGRVAFF. CDR3 DNA: TGCAGCGTTGCCTCGACCTTACCGGGGCGGGTGGCTTTCTTT. Full variable domain (remainder filled in from reference TRBV29-1 and TRBJ1-1): SAVISQKPSRDICQRGTSLTIQCQVDSQVTMMFWYRQQPGQSLTLIATANQGSEATYESGFVIDKFPISRPNLTFSTLTVSNMSPEDSSIYLCSVASTLPGRVAFFGQGTRLTVV.

The chain joins TRBV30 to TRBJ2-3; unclear D gene. V was pared by 0 bases and J by 0 bases, with 10 bases between. This CDR3 is built from 15 residues. Germline loops: CDR1 GTSNPN, CDR2 SVGIG (reference sequence). CDR3 DNA: TGTGCCTGGAGTGTAAAAGTTTTTAGCACAGATACGCAGTATTTT. It translates to CAWSVKVFSTDTQYF.

V and J are TRBV30 and TRBJ2-2; no reliable D call. The germline V gene has CDR1 GTSNPN and CDR2 SVGIG (reference sequence). The CDR3 sequence is 15 residues long. The V end lost 0 bases, the J end lost 6 bases, and 14 bases lay between the germline ends. CDR3 DNA sequence: TGTGCCTGGAGTGTTGAGCCCCGGTTGTCCGGGGAGCTGTTTTTT. Protein sequence: CAWSVEPRLSGELFF.

This chain links TRBV1 with TRBJ2-7; the table's D call TRBD1 went unverified against the DNA. TRBV1 is deemed a pseudogene. The CDR3 is 13 residues long. In nucleotides, the CDR3 is TGCACCAGCAGCCCACAGGGGACCTACGAGCAGTACTTC. Its translation is CTSSPQGTYEQYF.

This sequence joins TRBV4-3 and TRBJ2-1; D possibly corresponds to TRBD1 (6 bases). The CDR3 is 13 amino acids. CDR1 is LGHNA and CDR2 is YSLEER in the germline V gene. Trimming left V 3 bases short and J 12 bases short, with 15 bases between. The CDR3: CASSQGSKGGQFF. Written as DNA, the CDR3 is TGCGCCAGCAGCCAGGGTTCTAAAGGGGGGCAGTTCTTC.

This clone was seen a handful of times. The J gene is TRBJ1-1, the V gene TRBV28, with D uncertain. Per germline, CDR1 MDHEN and CDR2 SYDVKM. This CDR3 contains 13 residues. Trimming took 4 bases from V and 11 from J, leaving 17 bases between them. CDR3 bases: TGTGCCAGCAGTTCCATCAGGTCCCCTAGGGCTTTCTTT. Protein: CASSSIRSPRAFF.

The J gene is TRBJ2-5, the V gene TRBV6-5, with TRBD1 matching over 7 bases. V gave up 5 bases and J gave up 1 base; unmatched junction bases: 7. Germline V gene sequence: CDR1 MNHEY, CDR2 SVGAGI. This CDR3 has 15 amino acids. The DNA of the CDR3 is TGTGCCAGCAGTCGTCCGGGACAGACCCAAGAGACCCAGTACTTC. Translated: CASSRPGQTQETQYF.

The count of this clone is one. The rearrangement uses TRBV30 and TRBJ1-1; D is uncertain. This CDR3 region has 11 residues. V was cut by 1 base and J by 8 bases, with 8 bases left in between. CDR1 is GTSNPN and CDR2 is SVGIG in the germline V gene (reference sequence). The CDR3 loop reads CAWSARAEAFF. The CDR3 bases are TGTGCCTGGAGTGCTCGGGCAGAAGCTTTCTTT.

The V and J genes are TRBV25-1 and TRBJ1-4; maybe TRBD1 (5 bases). With 5 bases removed from V and 3 bases from J, the gap between germline ends came to 16 bases. CDR1 MGHDK and CDR2 SYGVNS come from the germline V gene. The CDR3 has 16 amino acids. Written as DNA, the CDR3 is TGTGCCAGCAGTCCCCCGGGGCAGTTTCCTAATGAAAAACTGTTTTTT. Residues: CASSPPGQFPNEKLFF.

Details on this clone: The same CDR3 arises from other DNA sequences in this sample as well. The genes are TRBV14 and TRBJ2-5; D gene ambiguous. Trimming pared 1 base from V and 5 bases from J, leaving 5 bases between. Germline CDR1 and CDR2: SGHDN and FVKESK. The CDR3 totals 12 residues. The CDR3 region has the DNA TGTGCCAGCAGCCAAGGGCGGGAGACCCAGTACTTC. Protein: CASSQGRETQYF.